One sample yielded the 24 T cell receptor beta chains listed below, sequenced in a study of human T cells and chemical hapten exposure (dated by TCRdb to about 2021). The sample's time point label, decoded: patch test 3, about 24 weeks after DPC sensitization. The treatment or condition label of this sample denotes: therapeutic diphenylcyclopropenone sensitization with weekly scalp DPC. Library preparation employed RACE. TCRdb names NextSeq 500 as the instrument used. The raw public data were reprocessed by TCRdb itself: fastp quality trimming at Q25, MiXCR clonotype calling, in-frame beta chains only. When rows share a CDR3 protein, they turn into one entry using the most common DNA and genes. The sample has roughly 100,000 distinct CDR3 sequences on record, less than 35% of them singletons. The ten largest clonotypes hold approximately 3% of the sample. The sample here was whole blood, taken in connection with sensitization to the hapten diphenylcyclopropenone (DPC). These receptors all come from a man aged 35 to 55 with alopecia areata. Some clones in this sample may be carry-over from other donors' samples.

This clonotype appeared a few times. This chain connects TRBV11-3 to TRBJ2-3, with 11 bases that match TRBD2. With 5 bases clipped from V and 4 bases from J, the junction kept 8 bases outside the gene matches. The CDR3 is 16 residues long. Germline V gene lookup returns CDR1 SGHNT and CDR2 YENEEA. CDR3 loop: CASSLQLAGGSDTQYF. The CDR3 DNA reads as TGTGCCAGCAGCCTACAGCTAGCGGGAGGATCAGATACGCAGTATTTT.

The rearrangement links TRBV20-1 to TRBJ2-6; D gene unclear. The CDR3 spans 15 residues. Trimming left V 4 bases short and J 12 bases short, with 22 bases between. Per germline, CDR1 DFQATT and CDR2 SNEGSKA (reference sequence). The CDR3 reads CSAKRWAQDLGVLTF. CDR3 DNA: TGCAGTGCTAAGAGGTGGGCCCAAGACCTGGGCGTCCTGACTTTC.

There are a few counts of this clonotype. The chain has TRBV6-2 or TRBV6-3 and TRBJ2-7; TRBD1 is a possible D gene (5 bases). V lost 2 bases, J lost 4 bases, and 9 bases lay in between. The V gene's germline CDR1 is MNHEY and CDR2 SVGEGT. The CDR3 covers 13 residues. CDR3 amino acids: CASSYPPGYEQYV. The CDR3 bases are TGTGCCAGCAGTTACCCGCCAGGGTACGAGCAGTACGTC.

This clonotype has only a few counts. The chain uses TRBV20-1 and TRBJ2-4; D is tentatively TRBD1 or TRBD2 (6 bases each). The CDR3 sequence is 15 residues long. Trimming cost V 0 bases and J 8 bases, with 17 bases left between them. Germline-derived CDR1 and CDR2 are DFQATT and SNEGSKA (reference sequence). The CDR3 nucleotides are TGCAGTGCTAGAGAGGGGGGCTCTCCCAAGGACATTCAGTACTTC. This gives the protein CSAREGGSPKDIQYF.

This clonotype has more than one count but fewer than ten. The chain has TRBV12-3 or TRBV12-4 and TRBJ2-2; a possible D gene is TRBD1 (6 bases). This CDR3 has 17 amino acids. Trimming cost V 1 base and J 3 bases, with 15 bases left between them. CDR3 residues: CASSLVRYRDDTGELFF. CDR3 bases: TGTGCCAGCAGTTTAGTTCGGTACAGGGATGACACCGGGGAGCTGTTTTTT.

This chain joins TRBV20-1 and TRBJ1-1; TRBD1 matches 9 bases. CDR1 and CDR2 from the germline V gene are DFQATT and SNEGSKA (reference sequence). The CDR3 covers 15 residues. The V and J ends lost 4 bases and 5 bases, in that order; junction bases with no gene match: 11. Here the CDR3 DNA reads TGCAGTGCTACCCTGAGAAAGACAGGGGGAACTGAAGCTTTCTTT. This translates into CSATLRKTGGTEAFF.

This clonotype was recorded a few times. The chain employs TRBV7-9 and TRBJ1-2; 7 bases are shared with TRBD1. The CDR3 runs 14 residues. J was trimmed by 2 bases and V by 5 bases; bases with no gene match: 5. CDR1 is SEHNR, CDR2 FQNEAQ, per germline (reference sequence). The CDR3 loop reads CASSRDSQNYGYTF. DNA of the CDR3: TGTGCCAGCAGCCGGGACAGCCAAAACTATGGCTACACCTTC.

J is TRBJ2-6 and V is TRBV6-2 or TRBV6-3, with D uncertain. The CDR3 is 15 amino acids. In germline, CDR1 is MNHEY, CDR2 SVGEGT. V was clipped by 6 bases and J by 4 bases, with 13 bases between them. Written as DNA, the CDR3 is TGTGCCAGCAGCCGCAATCCCGGGGGGGCCAACGTCCTGACTTTC. It yields the protein CASSRNPGGANVLTF.

The chain joins TRBV7-2 to TRBJ2-3; 12 bases line up with TRBD1. CDR1 is SGHTA and CDR2 is FQGNSA in the germline V gene. This CDR3 region has 20 residues. Trimming at V came to 2 bases and at J to 1 base, leaving 13 bases not matched to a gene. The chain's CDR3 is CASSLLSGTGGARRTDTQYF. The CDR3, as DNA: TGTGCCAGCAGCTTACTGTCCGGGACAGGGGGCGCACGGCGCACAGATACGCAGTATTTT. The complete variable domain, with remaining parts taken from reference TRBV7-2 and TRBJ2-3, reads GAGVSQSPSNKVTEKGKDVELRCDPISGHTALYWYRQSLGQGLEFLIYFQGNSAPDKSGLPSDRFSAERTGGSVSTLTIQRTQQEDSAVYLCASSLLSGTGGARRTDTQYFGPGTRLTVL.

For the CDR3, the DNA is TGTGCCAGCAGTTATTTAGGCAATCAGCCCCAGCATTTT. Encoded protein: CASSYLGNQPQHF. The chain carries TRBV6-5 and TRBJ1-5; D not certain. The CDR3 has 13 amino acids. Looked up from germline, CDR1 is MNHEY and CDR2 is SVGAGI. Trimming took 3 bases from V and 2 from J, leaving 5 bases between them.

This clonotype was detected a few times. The rearrangement joins TRBV20-1 to TRBJ1-1, with D uncertain. Germline loops: CDR1 DFQATT, CDR2 SNEGSKA (reference sequence). The CDR3 sequence is 12 residues long. V dropped 6 bases and J dropped 8 bases, with 16 bases sitting between them. The CDR3 loop is CSAGSYSWEAFF. The CDR3 DNA sequence: TGCAGTGCAGGCAGTTACTCCTGGGAAGCTTTCTTT.

This chain uses TRBV6-5 with TRBJ1-1; 9 bases line up with TRBD1. The CDR3 loop spans 14 amino acids. Trimming took 7 bases from V and 5 from J; bases not matched to a gene: 8. Looked up from germline, CDR1 is MNHEY and CDR2 is SVGAGI. The CDR3 loop is CASTPTGGRTEAFF. CDR3 coding DNA: TGTGCCAGCACCCCAACAGGGGGCAGGACTGAAGCTTTCTTT.

This clonotype was observed a few times. J is TRBJ2-5 and V is TRBV15, with 10 bases aligning to TRBD1. Per germline, CDR1 LNHNV and CDR2 YYDKDF (reference sequence). CDR3 length: 15 residues. V lost 5 bases, J lost 4 bases, and 7 bases stayed unmatched. As DNA, the CDR3 is TGTGCCACCAGCCCCGGGACAGGGGCGGGAGAGACCCAGTACTTC. It translates to CATSPGTGAGETQYF.

The J gene is TRBJ2-7, the V gene TRBV12-3 or TRBV12-4; D is possibly TRBD1 (6 bases). Trimming shortened V by 6 bases and J by 3 bases, and 18 bases separated the two germline ends. The CDR3 totals 15 residues. This CDR3 reads CASRRGTQRGYEQYF. The CDR3 DNA reads as TGTGCCAGCAGGCGAGGGACACAGAGGGGCTACGAGCAGTACTTC.

The V gene is TRBV10-3, the J gene TRBJ2-3; 10 nucleotides agree with TRBD2. Per germline, CDR1 ENHRY and CDR2 SYGVKD. This CDR3 comprises 14 residues. J was trimmed by 1 base and V by 10 bases; bases with no gene match: 5. CDR3 nucleotides: TGTGCCAACAGCGGGACTAGCGGCACAGATACGCAGTATTTT. Its protein product is CANSGTSGTDTQYF.

This clonotype was seen many times. Here the CDR3 reads CASSTPGQGDLGANVLTF. For the CDR3, the DNA is TGTGCCAGCAGTACTCCCGGACAGGGCGACTTGGGGGCCAACGTCCTGACTTTC. The rearrangement links TRBV6-1 to TRBJ2-6, with 8 bases fitting TRBD1. Germline loops: CDR1 MNHNS, CDR2 SASEGT. V trimming: 5 bases; J trimming: 4 bases; junction bases outside the gene matches: 13. The CDR3 length is 18 residues.

The chain uses TRBV24-1 and TRBJ2-7, with 13 bases aligning to TRBD2. The germline V gene encodes CDR1 KGHDR and CDR2 SFDVKD. Trimming cost V 8 bases and J 3 bases; bases outside gene matches: 12. The CDR3 runs 17 residues. CDR3 sequence: CATKPGKLAGGDYEQYV. CDR3 DNA sequence: TGTGCCACCAAACCAGGGAAACTAGCGGGAGGGGACTACGAGCAGTACGTC.

This clonotype was detected only a few times. V and J are TRBV12-3 or TRBV12-4 and TRBJ2-5; the D gene could be TRBD1 or TRBD2 (5 bases each). Trimming pared 7 bases from V and 7 bases from J, leaving 16 bases between. The CDR3 contains 13 residues. The DNA for the CDR3 is TGTGCCAGCACTCCCGGCCGGGACGGGACCCAGTACTTC. It encodes CASTPGRDGTQYF.

The genes are TRBV3-1 and TRBJ2-3, with D hard to call. With 4 bases removed from V and 4 bases from J, the gap between germline ends came to 15 bases. Germline assignment: CDR1 LGHDT and CDR2 YNNKEL (reference sequence). This CDR3 contains 15 residues. The CDR3 spells CASSRSTGNADTQYF. The CDR3 DNA reads TGTGCCAGCAGCCGCTCTACGGGTAACGCAGATACGCAGTATTTT.

As DNA, the CDR3 is TGTGCCAGCTCACCACTCCTGGACCACAATGAAAAACTGTTTTTT. The encoded protein is CASSPLLDHNEKLFF. The rearrangement links TRBV18 to TRBJ1-4; D not resolved. Germline CDR1 and CDR2: KGHSH and LQKENI. Trimming took 1 base from V and 5 from J, leaving 11 bases between them. The CDR3 runs to 15 residues.

This clonotype was seen a few times. The chain employs TRBV20-1 and TRBJ2-7; D uncertain. Per germline, CDR1 DFQATT and CDR2 SNEGSKA (reference sequence). Trimming took off 5 bases at V and 2 bases at J, with 10 bases between the two ends. The CDR3 extends over 12 amino acids. For the CDR3, the DNA is TGCAGTGCTGTAGACGAGGCCTACGAGCAGTACTTC. It specifies CSAVDEAYEQYF.

This clonotype was observed a few times. The chain joins TRBV28 to TRBJ2-7, with 9 bases aligning to TRBD2. The CDR3 has 15 amino acids. Germline V lookup: CDR1 MDHEN, CDR2 SYDVKM. V lost 6 bases and J lost 5; bases outside the gene matches: 11. The CDR3: CASSTSPGLADEQYV. The CDR3 coding sequence is TGTGCCAGCAGCACTTCTCCGGGACTAGCTGACGAGCAGTACGTC.

The V and J genes are TRBV28 and TRBJ2-1, with D possibly being TRBD2 (6 bases). This CDR3 spans 14 amino acids. Per the germline V gene, CDR1 is MDHEN and CDR2 is SYDVKM. Trimming shortened V by 3 bases and J by 0 bases, and 6 bases separated the two germline ends. The CDR3, as DNA: TGTGCCAGCAGTTTCGGGAGCTCCTACAATGAGCAGTTCTTC. This gives the protein CASSFGSSYNEQFF. Full variable domain (outside the CDR3, taken from reference TRBV28 and TRBJ2-1): DVKVTQSSRYLVKRTGEKVFLECVQDMDHENMFWYRQDPGLGLRLIYFSYDVKMKEKGDIPEGYSVSREKKERFSLILESASTNQTSMYLCASSFGSSYNEQFFGPGTRLTVL.

This clonotype was observed a few times. The genes are TRBV5-6 and TRBJ2-5; D could derive from TRBD1 or TRBD2 (5 bases each). This CDR3 region has 14 residues. V was clipped by 5 bases and J by 5 bases, with 16 bases between them. Germline values: CDR1 SGHDT, CDR2 YYEEEE. The CDR3 DNA sequence: TGTGCCAGCAGGGGACGCTTGGAGGTGGAGACCCAGTACTTC. Translating it yields CASRGRLEVETQYF.